One and the same sample provided the 15 T cell receptor beta chains below, sequenced in a study of blood T cell repertoires in COVID-19. Repertoires were generated with immunoSEQ multiplex PCR, while TCRdb's copy carries only in-frame clones and drops some. The table lists roughly 260,000 clones, approximately 80% of them singletons, with over 3.5% in the top ten. Sequenced material: peripheral blood. These receptors originate from an older woman with acute or convalescent COVID-19.

The genes are TRBV6-6 and TRBJ2-7, with D perhaps TRBD2 (5 bases). The CDR3 has 12 amino acids. Trimming shortened V by 6 bases and J by 6 bases, and 12 bases separated the two germline ends. The germline gives CDR1 MNHNY, CDR2 SVGAGI (reference sequence). The CDR3 DNA reads as TGTGCCAGCAGCCGAACACGGGGCGAGCAGTACTTC. Translation: CASSRTRGEQYF.

J is TRBJ1-2 and V is TRBV5-1; 7 bases fit TRBD1. V lost 4 bases, J lost 4 bases, and 10 bases stayed unmatched. The CDR3 is 15 residues long. Germline V CDR1 and CDR2: SGHRS, YFSETQ. The CDR3 sequence: CASSLRQGYSYGYTF. CDR3 bases: TGCGCCAGCAGCCTTAGACAGGGTTACTCCTATGGCTACACCTTC.

By sample share, this clone is medium-sized. The chain joins TRBV30 to TRBJ1-1, with TRBD1 matching over 7 bases. Trimming took 3 bases from V and 7 from J; bases not matched to a gene: 20. The CDR3 totals 17 residues. In germline, CDR1 is GTSNPN, CDR2 SVGIG (reference sequence). This CDR3 reads CAWSPNSLDRVGDEAFF. The CDR3 region has the DNA TGTGCCTGGAGCCCCAACTCCCTCGACAGGGTGGGGGATGAAGCTTTCTTT.

The chain links TRBV2 to TRBJ1-3; 7 bases map to TRBD1. In germline, CDR1 is SNHLY, CDR2 FYNNEI. J gave up 4 bases and V 9 bases, and 6 bases lay outside the gene matches. The CDR3 length is 13 residues. The CDR3: CASFRDRGNTIYF. CDR3 bases: TGTGCCAGTTTCCGGGACAGAGGAAACACCATATATTTT.

V and J are TRBV19 and TRBJ2-7; TRBD1 matches at 9 bases. The CDR3 is made up of 14 amino acids. Germline V gives CDR1 LNHDA, CDR2 SQIVND (reference sequence). V was clipped by 6 bases and J by 6 bases; unmatched bases: 9. In nucleotides, the CDR3 is TGTGCCAGTAGGATGACAGGGGGACTTAGCGAGCAGTACTTC. It yields the protein CASRMTGGLSEQYF.

This rearrangement joins TRBV6-5 to TRBJ2-1, with a possible D match to TRBD1 (6 bases). Germline assignment: CDR1 MNHEY and CDR2 SVGAGI. The CDR3 runs to 15 residues. Trimming removed 5 bases at V and 4 bases at J, with 15 bases between. CDR3 sequence reads: CASSNTGWPYNEQFF. The CDR3 nucleotides read TGTGCCAGCAGTAACACAGGGTGGCCTTACAATGAGCAGTTCTTC.

The genes are TRBV7-2 and TRBJ2-7; 9 positions match TRBD1. After removal of 5 bases from V and 3 bases from J, the junction contained 11 bases not matched to a gene. CDR3 length: 16 amino acids. CDR1 and CDR2 from the germline V gene are SGHTA and FQGNSA. The CDR3 bases are TGTGCCAGCAGCAGACAACCGGGACAGGGACTCTACGAGCAGTACTTC. It encodes CASSRQPGQGLYEQYF.

This chain joins TRBV11-2 and TRBJ1-2; D is possibly TRBD1 (6 bases). V shed 6 bases and J shed 5 bases, with 22 bases lying between them. Germline CDR1 reads SGHAT; CDR2 reads FQNNGV. This CDR3 spans 16 amino acids. CDR3 sequence reads: CASRHFAQGSRYGYTF. CDR3 nucleotide sequence: TGTGCCAGCAGACACTTTGCCCAGGGGTCCCGTTATGGCTACACCTTC.

This clone was observed once. This chain links TRBV5-1 with TRBJ1-1; 8 nucleotides match TRBD1. CDR3 size: 15 residues. Germline V gene lookup returns CDR1 SGHRS and CDR2 YFSETQ. J lost 1 base, V lost 5 bases, and 7 bases had no gene match. CDR3 DNA sequence: TGCGCCAGCAGTTCCCAGGGGGCGGAGAACACTGAAGCTTTCTTT. Its translation: CASSSQGAENTEAFF.

V and J are TRBV27 and TRBJ1-2, with D possibly TRBD1 on 5 matching bases. The CDR3 runs 15 residues. Germline V gives CDR1 MNHEY, CDR2 SMNVEV (reference sequence). Trimming took 6 bases from V and 4 from J, leaving 18 bases between them. In DNA form, the CDR3 reads TGTGCCAGCAGAATGACCAGGGCTGGGTTCTATGGCTACACCTTC. It is translated as CASRMTRAGFYGYTF.

The chain recombines TRBV5-6 with TRBJ2-5; TRBD1 agrees at 9 bases. The CDR3 runs to 14 residues. Trimming cost V 3 bases and J 5 bases; bases outside gene matches: 5. CDR1 and CDR2 (germline): SGHDT, YYEEEE. CDR3 amino acids: CASSSNRGLETQYF. Here the CDR3 DNA reads TGTGCCAGCAGCTCAAACAGGGGGCTGGAGACCCAGTACTTC.

The chain has TRBV28 and TRBJ2-7; a weak D match, TRBD2 (6 bases). V was clipped by 6 bases and J by 9 bases, with 24 bases between them. The CDR3 consists of 15 residues. Germline V gene lookup returns CDR1 MDHEN and CDR2 SYDVKM. This CDR3 is CASSPRGTGTRWQYF. The CDR3 bases are TGTGCCAGCAGCCCTAGAGGGACTGGCACGAGATGGCAGTACTTC.

This clone was seen a handful of times. The chain has TRBV5-8 and TRBJ2-3, with TRBD1 identical over 7 bases. The germline gives CDR1 SGHTS, CDR2 YDEGEE. This CDR3 is 15 amino acids long. With V trimmed by 6 bases and J by 2 bases, 9 bases remained unmatched. The CDR3 here is CASTTGTVPTDTQYF. The CDR3 coding sequence is TGTGCCAGCACCACTGGGACAGTTCCCACAGATACGCAGTATTTT.

The J gene is TRBJ2-1, the V gene TRBV5-4, with 15 bases matching TRBD2. Germline V gene sequence: CDR1 SGHNT, CDR2 YYREEE (reference sequence). The CDR3 runs to 18 residues. With V trimmed by 3 bases and J by 1 base, 5 bases remained unmatched. CDR3: CASSSGLAGGGSYNEQFF. CDR3 bases: TGTGCCAGCAGCTCGGGACTAGCGGGGGGCGGATCCTACAATGAGCAGTTCTTC.

V and J are TRBV24-1 and TRBJ1-4, with D possibly being TRBD1 (6 bases). V was clipped by 4 bases and J by 7 bases, with 12 bases between them. From germline, CDR1 is KGHDR and CDR2 SFDVKD. This CDR3 contains 14 residues. For the CDR3, the DNA is TGTGCCACCAGTGACACCCAACAGGGTGAAAAACTGTTTTTT. Translated: CATSDTQQGEKLFF.